This TCR beta chain was documented in a study of shared clonotypes between healthy human individuals. Points from the study as a whole: The study found about 5% of naive CD4 clonotypes shared across several donors.

The authors split each subset's genomic DNA evenly across several immunoSEQ plates. Only in-frame clones appear in the TCRdb table, and some are missing; sequencing was by immunoSEQ multiplex PCR. The data contain about 710,000 clones, 73% of them singletons. This clone was observed many times. Its antigen remains unknown. This CDR3 has 14 amino acids. The V gene lost 4 bases and the J gene lost 9 bases, with 16 bases spanning the gap. Germline CDR1 reads LNHDA; CDR2 reads SQIVND (reference sequence). Sequenced input: memory CD4+ T cells sorted from blood. Subset noted: CD45RA-negative fraction. The chain employs TRBV19 and TRBJ2-1; the D gene is possibly TRBD1 (5 bases). This TCR came from a woman in her twenties or thirties in good health. DNA for the CDR3: TGTGCCAGTAGTACCGGGCCGCAGGGTCCTGAGCAGTTCTTC. It codes for CASSTGPQGPEQFF.